What follows are 31 T cell receptor beta chains derived from one specimen sequenced in a study of T-cell memory formation after mild COVID-19. TCRdb re-called the 5' RACE reads through MiXCR, storing one row per CDR3 protein. Among approximately 430,000 distinct CDR3 sequences, 23% were seen once, and the ten largest hold 10% to 15%. Specimen: PBMCs or a T cell subset sorted from them (not recorded which). The source is an adult woman who had mild COVID-19 (a few samples of this study predate the infection). Cell type and time point are not known.

This clonotype was seen ten or more times. The V call is TRBV7-9, the J call TRBJ2-4; D tentatively fits TRBD1 or TRBD2 (5 bases each). The CDR3 runs to 15 residues. In germline, CDR1 is SEHNR, CDR2 FQNEAQ (reference sequence). V lost 7 bases and J lost 6, with 19 bases in between. DNA for the CDR3: TGTGCCAGCATCCAGGGTGGGGGACCACCAAACATTCAGTACTTC. This codes for CASIQGGGPPNIQYF.

In DNA form, the CDR3 reads TGTGCCAGCAGCGACAGGGATCCCTACGAGCAGTACTTC. This gives the protein CASSDRDPYEQYF. V gene TRBV6-2 or TRBV6-3 combines with J gene TRBJ2-7, with TRBD1 matching over 7 bases. V shed 6 bases, J shed 2 bases, and the junction held 4 bases outside the gene matches. The CDR3 spans 13 residues. From germline, CDR1 is MNHEY and CDR2 SVGEGT.

The sample holds a few counts of this clonotype. The CDR3: CASSVRTSGGPDTQYF. The CDR3 DNA sequence: TGTGCCAGCAGCGTAAGGACTAGCGGGGGCCCAGATACGCAGTATTTT. The chain joins TRBV9 to TRBJ2-3; 13 bases agree with TRBD2. J gave up 4 bases and V 1 base, and 3 bases lay outside the gene matches. The germline CDR1 and CDR2 sequences are SGDLS and YYNGEE. This CDR3 region has 16 residues. The entire variable domain, with the rest obtained from reference TRBV9 and TRBJ2-3, is as follows: DSGVTQTPKHLITATGQRVTLRCSPRSGDLSVYWYQQSLDQGLQFLIQYYNGEERAKGNILERFSAQQFPDLHSELNLSSLELGDSALYFCASSVRTSGGPDTQYFGPGTRLTVL.

This clonotype was counted a few times. The genes are TRBV5-6 and TRBJ2-7, with 10 bases aligning to TRBD1. Per the germline V gene, CDR1 is SGHDT and CDR2 is YYEEEE. The CDR3 length is 18 residues. V lost 4 bases and J lost 7; bases outside the gene matches: 20. CDR3 sequence: CASSQGTGAYVNEGEQYF. In DNA form, the CDR3 reads TGTGCCAGCAGCCAGGGGACAGGGGCCTACGTGAACGAGGGAGAGCAGTACTTC.

The V call is TRBV2, the J call TRBJ1-1, with 7 bases lining up with TRBD1. V lost 1 base to trimming and J lost 8 bases; unmatched junction nucleotides: 7. Germline V gene sequence: CDR1 SNHLY, CDR2 FYNNEI. The CDR3 loop spans 14 amino acids. The CDR3 region has the DNA TGTGCCAGCAGTGAAGACAGGGGAGTCAGGGAAGCTTTCTTT. Its translation is CASSEDRGVREAFF.

CDR3 sequence reads: CASSLNGGTEAFF. As DNA, the CDR3 is TGTGCCAGCAGTTTAAACGGAGGCACTGAAGCTTTCTTT. The gene calls are TRBV12-3 or TRBV12-4 and TRBJ1-1; D ambiguous. V lost 2 bases, J lost 4 bases, and 8 bases lay in between. There are 13 residues in the CDR3.

The rearrangement uses TRBV7-9 and TRBJ2-1, with D hard to call. CDR1 SEHNR and CDR2 FQNEAQ come from the germline V gene (reference sequence). This CDR3 has 15 residues. V lost 3 bases, J lost 8 bases, and 17 bases lay in between. CDR3 in amino acids: CASSLDRALLYEQFF. For the CDR3, the DNA is TGTGCCAGCAGCTTGGACCGGGCACTGTTGTATGAGCAGTTCTTC. Looking up the rest from reference TRBV7-9 and TRBJ2-1 gives the full variable domain: DTGVSQNPRHKITKRGQNVTFRCDPISEHNRLYWYRQTLGQGPEFLTYFQNEAQLEKSRLLSDRFSAERPKGSFSTLEIQRTEQGDSAMYLCASSLDRALLYEQFFGPGTRLTVL.

This clonotype was seen more than once but under ten times. V usage is TRBV29-1 and J usage is TRBJ2-2; 8 bases are shared with TRBD1. The CDR3 has 15 amino acids. Per germline, CDR1 SQVTM and CDR2 ANQGSEA. V gave up 3 bases and J gave up 4 bases; unmatched junction bases: 7. CDR3 nucleotides: TGCAGCGTTGAGGAGTCCGGGACAGGCACCGGGGAGCTGTTTTTT. Its translation: CSVEESGTGTGELFF.

This clonotype has a single count. The chain links TRBV4-1 to TRBJ2-7; maybe TRBD2 (5 bases). With 6 bases removed from V and 7 bases from J, the gap between germline ends came to 13 bases. This CDR3 comprises 12 residues. The germline V gene encodes CDR1 MGHRA and CDR2 YSYEKL. CDR3 loop: CASSPKSGEQYF. Here the CDR3 DNA reads TGCGCCAGCAGTCCCAAATCGGGGGAGCAGTACTTC.

This clonotype showed up just a few times. The chain uses TRBV7-9 and TRBJ2-2, with D possibly being TRBD1 (6 bases). The germline V gene has CDR1 SEHNR and CDR2 FQNEAQ (reference sequence). The CDR3 extends over 13 amino acids. V lost 4 bases, J lost 5 bases, and 8 bases lay in between. The CDR3 nucleotides are TGTGCCAGCAGCTCAGGGGTAACCGGGGAGCTGTTTTTT. Translating gives CASSSGVTGELFF.

This chain joins TRBV2 and TRBJ2-5; TRBD2 matches at 10 bases. The CDR3 runs to 15 residues. Per germline, CDR1 SNHLY and CDR2 FYNNEI. Unmatched junction bases numbered 7, after V lost 4 bases and J lost 5 bases. The DNA of the CDR3 is TGTGCCAGCAGTGGGCTAGCGGGGGTGATGGAGACCCAGTACTTC. It specifies CASSGLAGVMETQYF.

This clonotype appeared many times. The chain uses TRBV29-1 and TRBJ2-1; TRBD1 matches at 8 bases. The CDR3 loop spans 15 amino acids. J was trimmed by 1 base and V by 6 bases; bases with no gene match: 8. Germline CDR1 SQVTM, CDR2 ANQGSEA. CDR3 amino acids: CSVPWTGKSYNEQFF. In DNA, the CDR3 is TGCAGCGTACCGTGGACAGGGAAATCCTACAATGAGCAGTTCTTC.

This chain connects TRBV20-1 to TRBJ1-4, with D tentatively TRBD1 (6 bases). CDR3 length equals 14 residues. CDR1 is DFQATT and CDR2 is SNEGSKA in the germline V gene (reference sequence). V was shortened by 1 base and J by 8 bases, with 14 bases between the two germline ends. CDR3 protein: CSARGEGGREKLFF. Here the CDR3 DNA reads TGCAGTGCTAGAGGTGAAGGGGGACGAGAAAAACTGTTTTTT.

J is TRBJ2-3 and V is TRBV24-1; 13 nucleotides line up with TRBD2. In germline, CDR1 is KGHDR, CDR2 SFDVKD. Losses at the gene ends were 6 bases for V and 4 bases for J; bases not matched to a gene: 6. The CDR3 length is 16 residues. The CDR3 nucleotides read TGTGCCACCAGTCCGAGACTAGCGGGGGGAGCAGATACGCAGTATTTT. This encodes CATSPRLAGGADTQYF.

The chain has TRBV19 and TRBJ2-7, with a tentative D call TRBD1 (6 bases). Germline CDR1 reads LNHDA; CDR2 reads SQIVND (reference sequence). The length of the CDR3 is 13 residues. V was trimmed by 3 bases and J by 6 bases, leaving 12 bases between them. The CDR3 sequence: CASSILQGREQYF. Here the CDR3 DNA reads TGTGCCAGTAGTATTTTACAGGGACGCGAGCAGTACTTC.

V gene TRBV7-3 combines with J gene TRBJ2-1; D not resolved. This CDR3 spans 16 amino acids. The germline V gene has CDR1 SGHTA and CDR2 FQGTGA. V shed 3 bases and J shed 6 bases, with 18 bases lying between them. CDR3 bases: TGTGCCAGCAGCTTCGCCACCGGGTCTGGCAGCAATGAGCAGTTCTTC. It specifies CASSFATGSGSNEQFF.

CDR3 DNA: TGCGCCAGCAGCCAAGAAGTTGAGGGGACCGGGGCCAACGTCCTGACTTTC. This gives the protein CASSQEVEGTGANVLTF. The chain uses TRBV4-3 and TRBJ2-6; TRBD1 or TRBD2 may be the D gene (5 bases each). CDR3 length: 17 amino acids. V was clipped by 0 bases and J by 4 bases, with 13 bases between them. Germline lookup yields CDR1 LGHNA and CDR2 YSLEER.

The chain uses TRBV25-1 and TRBJ1-1, with D hard to call. V lost 1 base and J 1 base, leaving 13 bases between the germline ends. Germline-derived CDR1 and CDR2 are MGHDK and SYGVNS. This CDR3 comprises 16 residues. The chain's CDR3 is CASSESDGHPNTEAFF. For the CDR3, the DNA is TGTGCCAGCAGTGAATCGGACGGTCATCCGAACACTGAAGCTTTCTTT.

The gene calls are TRBV29-1 and TRBJ2-5, with 9 bases lining up with TRBD1. There are 15 residues in the CDR3. The V segment lost 4 bases and the J segment 5 bases; nucleotides outside the gene matches: 11. Germline CDR1 reads SQVTM; CDR2 reads ANQGSEA. CDR3 DNA sequence: TGCAGCGTTGCGTTCTCCGGGACAGGGCGGGAGACCCAGTACTTC. This gives the protein CSVAFSGTGRETQYF. The full variable domain, rest sourced from reference TRBV29-1 and TRBJ2-5, is SAVISQKPSRDICQRGTSLTIQCQVDSQVTMMFWYRQQPGQSLTLIATANQGSEATYESGFVIDKFPISRPNLTFSTLTVSNMSPEDSSIYLCSVAFSGTGRETQYFGPGTRLLVL.

The chain is built from TRBV12-3 or TRBV12-4 and TRBJ2-1; D is tentatively TRBD1 or TRBD2 (5 bases each). The CDR3 totals 14 residues. The V end lost 6 bases, the J end lost 7 bases, and 16 bases lay between the germline ends. This CDR3 is CASRPGSGANEQFF. The CDR3 DNA reads TGTGCCAGCAGGCCGGGGTCTGGGGCGAATGAGCAGTTCTTC.

This clonotype came up many times. This sequence joins TRBV5-1 and TRBJ1-1; D possibly corresponds to TRBD1 (6 bases). Trimming cost V 6 bases and J 4 bases, with 13 bases left between them. The CDR3 spans 13 residues. Germline loops: CDR1 SGHRS, CDR2 YFSETQ. CDR3 bases: TGCGCCAGCAAGGAGGGGGGGGCCACTGAAGCTTTCTTT. Its protein is CASKEGGATEAFF.

V usage is TRBV7-2 and J usage is TRBJ2-5, with 8 bases identical to TRBD2. This CDR3 spans 14 amino acids. Per the germline V gene, CDR1 is SGHTA and CDR2 is FQGNSA. Trimming at V came to 4 bases and at J to 5 bases, leaving 6 bases not matched to a gene. CDR3 DNA sequence: TGTGCCAGCAGCTGGAGCGGGAGTGTGGAGACCCAGTACTTC. It is translated as CASSWSGSVETQYF.

This clonotype turned up a few times. The rearrangement uses TRBV20-1 and TRBJ2-7; 8 bases align to TRBD1. From germline, CDR1 is DFQATT and CDR2 SNEGSKA (reference sequence). The V and J ends lost 1 base and 5 bases, in that order; junction bases with no gene match: 7. The CDR3 consists of 14 residues. CDR3 residues: CSARVRGQVHEQYF. In DNA, the CDR3 is TGCAGTGCTAGAGTTCGGGGACAGGTCCACGAGCAGTACTTC.

The chain uses TRBV4-1 and TRBJ2-7; the match to TRBD1 covers 8 bases. CDR3 length equals 15 residues. V lost 3 bases and J lost 4; bases outside the gene matches: 8. The V gene's germline CDR1 is MGHRA and CDR2 YSYEKL. The CDR3 DNA reads as TGCGCCAGCAGCCACATTGGACAGGGCGCATACGAGCAGTACTTC. Translating gives CASSHIGQGAYEQYF.

The table lists this clonotype with a few counts. V gene TRBV24-1 combines with J gene TRBJ2-1; no firm D call. Trimming shortened V by 2 bases and J by 10 bases, and 8 bases separated the two germline ends. From germline, CDR1 is KGHDR and CDR2 SFDVKD. This CDR3 is built from 12 residues. CDR3 coding DNA: TGTGCCACCAGTGATTCAGTGGGGGAGCAGTTCTTC. It encodes CATSDSVGEQFF.

Only a few counts were recorded for this clonotype. The chain carries TRBV25-1 and TRBJ2-5; tentatively, D is TRBD2 (6 bases). V was pared by 2 bases and J by 2 bases, with 9 bases between. The CDR3 has 14 amino acids. Germline lookup yields CDR1 MGHDK and CDR2 SYGVNS. CDR3 protein: CASSEAGLQETQYF. CDR3 nucleotides: TGTGCCAGCAGTGAAGCGGGGCTACAAGAGACCCAGTACTTC. Variable domain in full (rest from reference TRBV25-1 and TRBJ2-5): EADIYQTPRYLVIGTGKKITLECSQTMGHDKMYWYQQDPGMELHLIHYSYGVNSTEKGDLSSESTVSRIRTEHFPLTLESARPSHTSQYLCASSEAGLQETQYFGPGTRLLVL.

The chain employs TRBV4-3 and TRBJ1-5; TRBD1 might be the D (6 bases). V shed 3 bases and J shed 3 bases, with 15 bases lying between them. The germline CDR1 and CDR2 sequences are LGHNA and YSLEER. This CDR3 has 16 residues. In DNA form, the CDR3 reads TGCGCCAGCAGCCAGGGGTTGGGGGCGGACAATCAGCCCCAGCATTTT. Protein product: CASSQGLGADNQPQHF.

The rearrangement links TRBV20-1 to TRBJ2-7; D uncertain. This CDR3 is 13 amino acids long. CDR1 and CDR2 (germline): DFQATT, SNEGSKA (reference sequence). The germline V and J ends were trimmed by 2 bases and 6 bases, with 14 bases remaining between them. CDR3 sequence reads: CSARNDLSAEQYF. The CDR3 region has the DNA TGCAGTGCTAGAAACGACCTCTCGGCCGAGCAGTACTTC.

V usage is TRBV2 and J usage is TRBJ2-6; D perhaps matches TRBD2 (5 bases). The V and J ends lost 3 bases and 3 bases respectively, with 9 bases between them. The CDR3 is made up of 15 amino acids. Germline loops: CDR1 SNHLY, CDR2 FYNNEI. The chain's CDR3 is CASSEAGGGANVLTF. The CDR3 region has the DNA TGTGCCAGCAGTGAGGCGGGCGGTGGGGCCAACGTCCTGACTTTC.

The V and J genes are TRBV29-1 and TRBJ2-1, with 8 bases that match TRBD2. J gave up 0 bases and V 4 bases, and 2 bases lay outside the gene matches. This CDR3 spans 14 amino acids. Germline V gene sequence: CDR1 SQVTM, CDR2 ANQGSEA. The CDR3 here is CSVGGTSSYNEQFF. The CDR3, as DNA: TGCAGCGTTGGCGGGACTAGCTCCTACAATGAGCAGTTCTTC.

CDR3 coding DNA: TGTGCCAGCAGCTATGGACTAGCGGAACAGCAGTTCTTC. Translating gives CASSYGLAEQQFF. The chain carries TRBV7-3 and TRBJ2-1, with 10 bases that match TRBD2. V was clipped by 4 bases and J by 11 bases; unmatched bases: 5. Germline loops: CDR1 SGHTA, CDR2 FQGTGA. The CDR3 runs 13 residues.